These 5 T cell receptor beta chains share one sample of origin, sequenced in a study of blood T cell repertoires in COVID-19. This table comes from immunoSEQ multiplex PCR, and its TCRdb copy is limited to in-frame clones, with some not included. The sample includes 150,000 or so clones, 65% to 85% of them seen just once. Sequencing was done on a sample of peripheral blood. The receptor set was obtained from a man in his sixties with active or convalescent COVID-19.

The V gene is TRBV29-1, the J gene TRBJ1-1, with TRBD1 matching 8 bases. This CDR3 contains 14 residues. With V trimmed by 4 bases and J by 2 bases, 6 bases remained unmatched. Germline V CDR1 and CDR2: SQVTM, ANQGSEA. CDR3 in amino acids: CSVGGQGYNTEAFF. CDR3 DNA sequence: TGCAGCGTTGGTGGACAGGGCTATAACACTGAAGCTTTCTTT.

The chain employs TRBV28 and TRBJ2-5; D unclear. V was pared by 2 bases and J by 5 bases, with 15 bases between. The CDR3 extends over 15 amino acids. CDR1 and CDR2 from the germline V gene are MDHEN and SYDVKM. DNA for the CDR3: TGTGCCAGCAGTTTAACGGAGTCTGCCGGGGAGACCCAGTACTTC. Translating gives CASSLTESAGETQYF. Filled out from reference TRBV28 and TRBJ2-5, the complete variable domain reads DVKVTQSSRYLVKRTGEKVFLECVQDMDHENMFWYRQDPGLGLRLIYFSYDVKMKEKGDIPEGYSVSREKKERFSLILESASTNQTSMYLCASSLTESAGETQYFGPGTRLLVL.

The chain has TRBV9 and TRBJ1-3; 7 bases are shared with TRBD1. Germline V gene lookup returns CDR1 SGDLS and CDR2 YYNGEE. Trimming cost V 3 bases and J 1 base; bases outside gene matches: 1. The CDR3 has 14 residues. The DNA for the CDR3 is TGTGCCAGCAGCGGGGGACAGTCTGGAAACACCATATATTTT. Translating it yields CASSGGQSGNTIYF.

CDR3 amino acids: CASSQVGRGNYGYTF. CDR3 nucleotide sequence: TGCGCCAGCAGCCAAGTGGGTCGGGGAAACTATGGCTACACCTTC. V gene TRBV4-1 combines with J gene TRBJ1-2; D is unclear. The V and J ends lost 1 base and 2 bases respectively, with 11 bases between them. CDR1 and CDR2 from the germline V gene are MGHRA and YSYEKL. The CDR3 sequence is 15 residues long.

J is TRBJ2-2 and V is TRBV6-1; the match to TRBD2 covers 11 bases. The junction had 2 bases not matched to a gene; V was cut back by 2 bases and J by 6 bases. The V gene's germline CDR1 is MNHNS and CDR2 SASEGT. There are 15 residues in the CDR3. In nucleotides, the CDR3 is TGTGCCAGCAGTGAAATTAGCGGGGGGGCCGGGGAGCTGTTTTTT. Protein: CASSEISGGAGELFF.